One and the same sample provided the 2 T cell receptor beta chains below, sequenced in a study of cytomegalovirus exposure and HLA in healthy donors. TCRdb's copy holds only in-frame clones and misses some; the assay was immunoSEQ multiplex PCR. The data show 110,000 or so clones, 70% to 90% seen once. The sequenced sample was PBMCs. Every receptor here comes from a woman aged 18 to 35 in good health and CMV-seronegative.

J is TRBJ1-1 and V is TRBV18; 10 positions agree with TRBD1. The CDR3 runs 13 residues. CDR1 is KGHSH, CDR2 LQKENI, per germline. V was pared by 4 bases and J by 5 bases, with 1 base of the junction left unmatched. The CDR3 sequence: CASSRQGATEAFF. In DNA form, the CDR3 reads TGTGCCAGCTCACGACAGGGGGCAACTGAAGCTTTCTTT.

Written as DNA, the CDR3 is TGTGCCAGTTCAGGTTCCTCCTATAATTCACCCCTCCACTTT. It encodes CASSGSSYNSPLHF. The chain carries TRBV28 and TRBJ1-6; D unresolved. This CDR3 contains 14 residues. V lost 9 bases, J lost 0 bases, and 9 bases lay in between. Per germline, CDR1 MDHEN and CDR2 SYDVKM.